Shown below are 27 T cell receptor beta chains from a single sample sequenced in a study of beta chain features in type 1 diabetes. TCRB transcripts that were expressed got sequenced, as all of the isolated RNA had been reverse transcribed. Produced via immunoSEQ multiplex PCR; TCRdb's table is partial and in-frame only. There are a few hundred thousand clones in the sample; roughly 15% occur only once, and about 6.7% lies in the top ten. The sample comprised central memory CD4+ T cells from blood. The receptor set was obtained from a man aged 25 to 40 in good health.

The CDR3 loop reads CASSFGGGAKEQYF. CDR3 DNA sequence: TGTGCCAGCAGCTTTGGCGGGGGGGCGAAAGAGCAGTACTTC. The chain couples TRBV7-2 to TRBJ2-7; 9 bases match TRBD2. After removal of 3 bases from V and 7 bases from J, the junction contained 7 bases not matched to a gene. The CDR3 extends over 14 amino acids. Germline CDR1 and CDR2: SGHTA and FQGNSA.

The chain combines TRBV6-5 with TRBJ2-5; no clear D. The CDR3 covers 14 residues. The germline V and J ends were trimmed by 0 bases and 4 bases, with 9 bases remaining between them. Germline CDR1 reads MNHEY; CDR2 reads SVGAGI. The DNA of the CDR3 is TGTGCCAGCAGTTACTCGAACTCCTTAGAGACCCAGTACTTC. Translation gives CASSYSNSLETQYF.

With regard to this clone: The junction and the germline gene differ at one end; a read error may be behind it. This chain uses TRBV7-3 with TRBJ2-2; TRBD2 matches 9 bases. The CDR3 sequence is 18 residues long. Germline loops: CDR1 SGHTA, CDR2 FQGTGA. The CDR3 reads CASSPLSRASGNSGELFF. The CDR3 nucleotides read TGTGCCAGCAGCCCCCTCTCTCGGGCTAGCGGGAACTCCGGGGAGCTGTTTTTT.

This chain uses TRBV5-8 with TRBJ2-1; 7 bases line up with TRBD1. CDR1 and CDR2 (germline): SGHTS, YDEGEE. CDR3 length: 15 residues. V gave up 2 bases and J gave up 0 bases; unmatched junction bases: 2. CDR3 sequence (DNA): TGTGCCAGCAGCTTTCGACAGGGCTCCTACAATGAGCAGTTCTTC. Protein sequence: CASSFRQGSYNEQFF.

This sequence joins TRBV6-5 and TRBJ2-5, with TRBD1 identical over 7 bases. The V segment lost 10 bases and the J segment 5 bases; nucleotides outside the gene matches: 10. CDR3 length: 13 residues. Germline CDR1 is MNHEY and CDR2 is SVGAGI. As DNA, the CDR3 is TGTGCCACTAAGAACAGGGGATCGGAGACCCAGTACTTC. Protein: CATKNRGSETQYF.

This clone was picked up a small number of times. The chain joins TRBV20-1 to TRBJ2-1, with no clear D. The CDR3 has 10 amino acids. Germline lookup yields CDR1 DFQATT and CDR2 SNEGSKA (reference sequence). V was trimmed by 6 bases and J by 9 bases, leaving 9 bases between them. The CDR3 coding sequence is TGCAGTGCCTGGACCTCTGAGCAGTTCTTC. This gives the protein CSAWTSEQFF.

The CDR3 nucleotides read TGTGCCAGCAGTGAATTGGGGACAGGGGGTAACATTCAGTACTTC. Protein sequence: CASSELGTGGNIQYF. The rearrangement joins TRBV25-1 to TRBJ2-4, with TRBD1 matching over 11 bases. This CDR3 region has 15 residues. Germline V lookup: CDR1 MGHDK, CDR2 SYGVNS. The junction had 3 bases not matched to a gene; V was cut back by 1 base and J by 7 bases.

CDR3 residues: CASSEARGQGLSGNTIYF. The CDR3 DNA follows: TGTGCCAGCAGTGAAGCCCGGGGACAGGGATTATCAGGAAACACCATATATTTT. This chain links TRBV2 with TRBJ1-3, with 9 bases that match TRBD1. Germline V lookup: CDR1 SNHLY, CDR2 FYNNEI. This CDR3 region has 18 residues. V gave up 0 bases and J gave up 4 bases; unmatched junction bases: 10. The full variable domain, with the rest looked up from reference TRBV2 and TRBJ1-3, is EPEVTQTPSHQVTQMGQEVILRCVPISNHLYFYWYRQILGQKVEFLVSFYNNEISEKSEIFDDQFSVERPDGSNFTLKIRSTKLEDSAMYFCASSEARGQGLSGNTIYFGEGSWLTVV.

The chain carries TRBV5-1 and TRBJ2-7, with 11 bases identical to TRBD1. Losses at the gene ends were 7 bases for V and 3 bases for J; bases not matched to a gene: 9. Germline V gene lookup returns CDR1 SGHRS and CDR2 YFSETQ. The CDR3 extends over 15 amino acids. CDR3 nucleotide sequence: TGCGCCAGCGCGGTTTGGACAGGGGGCAACTACGAGCAGTACTTC. It codes for CASAVWTGGNYEQYF.

This clone was counted only a few times. The sample holds other DNA sequences that translate to the same CDR3. The V call is TRBV7-2, the J call TRBJ2-7; 9 nucleotides match TRBD1. Trimming at V came to 1 base and at J to 7 bases, leaving 5 bases not matched to a gene. Germline CDR1 SGHTA, CDR2 FQGNSA. The CDR3 totals 14 residues. The CDR3 sequence is CASSLDNRGREQYF. For the CDR3, the DNA is TGTGCCAGCAGCTTAGATAACAGGGGGCGGGAGCAGTACTTC.

The chain employs TRBV5-4 and TRBJ1-2, with 7 bases that match TRBD1. Germline loops: CDR1 SGHNT, CDR2 YYREEE (reference sequence). The CDR3 runs to 16 residues. V was clipped by 4 bases and J by 0 bases; unmatched bases: 9. CDR3 nucleotides: TGTGCCAGCAGCGCCTCCGGGACAGTCTCTAACTATGGCTACACCTTC. This gives the protein CASSASGTVSNYGYTF.

This sequence joins TRBV18 and TRBJ1-2; 7 bases fit TRBD1. The length of the CDR3 is 17 residues. From germline, CDR1 is KGHSH and CDR2 LQKENI. V shed 3 bases and J 10 bases; nucleotides not matched to a gene: 20. CDR3 sequence (DNA): TGTGCCAGCTCACCGGCGGTAACCGGGACAGCCCCAATAAACTACACCTTC. It is translated as CASSPAVTGTAPINYTF.

The chain employs TRBV19 and TRBJ1-1; D call uncertain. The CDR3 is 13 residues long. Trimming removed 4 bases from V and 1 base from J, with 7 bases in between. The germline gives CDR1 LNHDA, CDR2 SQIVND (reference sequence). CDR3 DNA: TGTGCCAGTAGTAATCAGAGGAACACTGAAGCTTTCTTT. Its translation: CASSNQRNTEAFF.

This clone was seen a handful of times. It may be a read error: a sequence one base away is much more abundant. Different DNA sequences within this sample yield the same CDR3. This chain connects TRBV7-8 to TRBJ2-3; D is ambiguous. The length of the CDR3 is 13 residues. Looked up from germline, CDR1 is SGHVS and CDR2 is FQNEAQ. Trimming left V 1 base short and J 6 bases short, with 8 bases between. This CDR3 reads CASSLDHGDTQYF. The CDR3 nucleotides are TGTGCCAGCAGCTTAGATCATGGGGATACGCAGTATTTT.

This clone occurred many times. The V gene is TRBV7-2, the J gene TRBJ2-1; weak D call: TRBD1 (5 bases). V lost 5 bases, J lost 2 bases, and 13 bases lay in between. This CDR3 is 15 amino acids long. Germline V CDR1 and CDR2: SGHTA, FQGNSA. The CDR3 region has the DNA TGTGCCAGCAGCCCGACCAGGGTCACCTACAATGAGCAGTTCTTC. Protein sequence: CASSPTRVTYNEQFF.

This clone has more than one count but fewer than ten. This chain joins TRBV19 and TRBJ1-2; D is unresolved. The V end was cut by 3 bases, the J end by 5 bases, with 16 bases between. This CDR3 is 15 amino acids long. The germline V gene has CDR1 LNHDA and CDR2 SQIVND (reference sequence). The CDR3 DNA reads as TGTGCCAGTAGTATTGGAGCCCAGGTTAGATATGGCTACACCTTC. Translated, it gives CASSIGAQVRYGYTF.

The chain is built from TRBV5-1 and TRBJ2-1; 9 nucleotides align to TRBD2. V lost 3 bases and J lost 6; bases outside the gene matches: 7. The CDR3 runs 15 residues. The germline V gene has CDR1 SGHRS and CDR2 YFSETQ. The CDR3 region is CASSSEAGGFNEQFF. The CDR3 DNA sequence: TGCGCCAGCAGCTCCGAGGCGGGAGGGTTCAATGAGCAGTTCTTC.

There are a few counts of this clone. The chain employs TRBV29-1 and TRBJ1-4, with 7 bases lining up with TRBD1. V lost 6 bases and J lost 6; bases outside the gene matches: 7. The CDR3 runs 13 residues. Germline CDR1 reads SQVTM; CDR2 reads ANQGSEA. The CDR3 loop reads CSVSGTAYEKLFF. The CDR3 nucleotides are TGCAGCGTCTCCGGGACAGCCTATGAAAAACTGTTTTTT. Full variable domain (missing parts from reference TRBV29-1 and TRBJ1-4): SAVISQKPSRDICQRGTSLTIQCQVDSQVTMMFWYRQQPGQSLTLIATANQGSEATYESGFVIDKFPISRPNLTFSTLTVSNMSPEDSSIYLCSVSGTAYEKLFFGSGTQLSVL.

This chain connects TRBV19 to TRBJ2-3; no clear D gene. The CDR3 has 11 residues. The germline V and J ends were trimmed by 5 bases and 5 bases, with 5 bases remaining between them. Germline V gene data show CDR1 as LNHDA and CDR2 as SQIVND (reference sequence). The DNA of the CDR3 is TGTGCCAGTAGTGTCCTAGATACGCAGTATTTT. This sequence encodes CASSVLDTQYF.

This rearrangement joins TRBV5-6 to TRBJ2-3, with D hard to call. Trimming shortened V by 6 bases and J by 8 bases, and 16 bases separated the two germline ends. Looked up from germline, CDR1 is SGHDT and CDR2 is YYEEEE. The CDR3 runs to 13 residues. The CDR3 DNA sequence: TGTGCCAGCACCCTAGACGGTTTTACTACGCAGTATTTT. Residues: CASTLDGFTTQYF.

The V call is TRBV19, the J call TRBJ1-1; D is undetermined. Germline CDR1 LNHDA, CDR2 SQIVND (reference sequence). V dropped 3 bases and J dropped 1 base, with 6 bases sitting between them. The CDR3 consists of 13 residues. The CDR3 region has the DNA TGTGCCAGTAGTATGCGAGCGAACACTGAAGCTTTCTTT. This gives the protein CASSMRANTEAFF.

V and J are TRBV20-1 and TRBJ1-2; D gene uncertain. Germline V gene lookup returns CDR1 DFQATT and CDR2 SNEGSKA (reference sequence). Trimming removed 4 bases from V and 2 bases from J, with 2 bases in between. The CDR3 extends over 10 amino acids. The CDR3 loop reads CSAKNYGYTF. The CDR3 DNA follows: TGCAGTGCTAAGAACTATGGCTACACCTTC.

The chain recombines TRBV6-5 with TRBJ2-2; 8 bases agree with TRBD1. J lost 8 bases, V lost 7 bases, and 9 bases had no gene match. This CDR3 is 14 amino acids long. Germline CDR1 and CDR2: MNHEY and SVGAGI. The CDR3 DNA reads TGTGCCAGCAACCCCCGACAGGGGACTGGGGAGCTGTTTTTT. Translating gives CASNPRQGTGELFF.

This clone has more than one count but fewer than ten. V is TRBV7-9 and J is TRBJ1-1; D is uncertain. CDR1 SEHNR and CDR2 FQNEAQ come from the germline V gene (reference sequence). The CDR3 loop spans 11 amino acids. The CDR3 reads CATRKVSEAFF. CDR3 coding DNA: TGTGCTACCAGAAAGGTGTCTGAAGCTTTCTTT. The full variable domain, with the rest looked up from reference TRBV7-9 and TRBJ1-1, is DTGVSQNPRHKITKRGQNVTFRCDPISEHNRLYWYRQTLGQGPEFLTYFQNEAQLEKSRLLSDRFSAERPKGSFSTLEIQRTEQGDSAMYLCATRKVSEAFFGQGTRLTVV.

This clone was seen once. The V and J genes are TRBV5-1 and TRBJ1-1; D unresolved. The CDR3 runs 13 residues. Germline CDR1 and CDR2: SGHRS and YFSETQ. V gave up 2 bases and J gave up 7 bases, with 12 bases separating them. The CDR3 region has the DNA TGCGCCAGCAGCTTCCAGGCCGGTAATGAAGCTTTCTTT. Amino acid sequence: CASSFQAGNEAFF.

Many counts were recorded for this clone. The V gene is TRBV9, the J gene TRBJ2-1; perhaps TRBD2 as D (6 bases). Germline values: CDR1 SGDLS, CDR2 YYNGEE. Deletions cut 0 bases from V and 15 bases from J, with 16 bases between. The CDR3 runs 13 residues. CDR3 sequence: CASSVGPLRERFF. CDR3 DNA: TGTGCCAGCAGCGTAGGACCACTCCGGGAGAGGTTCTTC.

This clone was picked up a small number of times. The chain carries TRBV4-3 and TRBJ2-5; D gene unclear. CDR1 and CDR2 (germline): LGHNA, YSLEER. The CDR3 is made up of 17 amino acids. V was pared by 0 bases and J by 0 bases, with 14 bases between. The CDR3 spells CASSQEYPSGYQETQYF. In DNA form, the CDR3 reads TGCGCCAGCAGCCAAGAGTACCCCTCCGGGTACCAAGAGACCCAGTACTTC.